This TCR beta chain was sequenced during a study of blood T cell repertoires in COVID-19. About the study: Spain, Italy and the United States supplied samples that represented acute and convalescent COVID-19. PBMCs, B-cell-depleted T cells, or T cells provided the cDNA or gDNA that made up the material.

There are 18 residues in the CDR3. The V segment lost 4 bases and the J segment 0 bases; nucleotides outside the gene matches: 7. Germline values: CDR1 KGHSH, CDR2 LQKENI. Method: immunoSEQ multiplex PCR; TCRdb's copy keeps in-frame clones and lacks some. The data show about 180,000 clones, roughly nine tenths seen once. This clone appeared a few times. The receptor's source is a woman in her thirties with active or convalescent COVID-19. Sequencing was carried out using peripheral blood. V is TRBV18 and J is TRBJ2-3; 13 bases line up with TRBD2. CDR3 nucleotides: TGTGCCAGCTCACGAAGACTAGCGGGGGGATCAAGCACAGATACGCAGTATTTT. Amino acid sequence: CASSRRLAGGSSTDTQYF.